The 22 T cell receptor beta chains given below trace back to one sample, sequenced in a study of graft-versus-host responses after intestinal transplantation. Libraries were prepared by immunoSEQ multiplex PCR; TCRdb keeps only in-frame clonotypes and omits some of them. The profile shows about 70,000 clones, around 82% of them singletons. The antigens for these receptors are not known. The sequencing used unstimulated CD4+ T cells sorted from spleen or lymph node cells, collected before transplant. Source of these receptors: a human donor who was the organ donor for an intestinal transplant.

The V call is TRBV5-1, the J call TRBJ2-3; 7 bases line up with TRBD2. The CDR3 runs 13 residues. After removal of 6 bases from V and 4 bases from J, the junction contained 5 bases not matched to a gene. Germline-derived CDR1 and CDR2 are SGHRS and YFSETQ. CDR3 bases: TGCGCCAGCATGAGGGGAGGGGCAGATACGCAGTATTTT. Translated: CASMRGGADTQYF.

The rearrangement uses TRBV28 and TRBJ1-1; no definite D call. This CDR3 is built from 16 residues. The ends were cut back, 1 base at V and 5 bases at J, with 17 bases in the middle. Germline-derived CDR1 and CDR2 are MDHEN and SYDVKM. The CDR3 region has the DNA TGTGCCAGCAGTTTATTGCTAGGCCGAGGATGGACTGAAGCTTTCTTT. Its translation: CASSLLLGRGWTEAFF.

CDR3: CASSSRGPRGYTF. The CDR3 coding sequence is TGTGCCAGCAGCTCCAGAGGGCCGAGAGGCTACACCTTC. J is TRBJ1-2 and V is TRBV28; D unclear. CDR1 is MDHEN and CDR2 is SYDVKM in the germline V gene. The CDR3 is 13 amino acids. V lost 6 bases and J lost 8, with 16 bases in between.

V usage is TRBV5-4 and J usage is TRBJ1-4, with D hard to call. Per the germline V gene, CDR1 is SGHNT and CDR2 is YYREEE (reference sequence). The CDR3 consists of 14 residues. With 5 bases removed from V and 0 bases from J, the gap between germline ends came to 8 bases. The CDR3 loop reads CASSLFTTNEKLFF. In nucleotides, the CDR3 is TGTGCCAGCAGTTTATTTACAACTAATGAAAAACTGTTTTTT.

The chain links TRBV9 to TRBJ2-3, with D uncertain. V lost 3 bases to trimming and J lost 1 base, with 6 bases between them. The germline CDR1 and CDR2 sequences are SGDLS and YYNGEE. The CDR3 covers 13 residues. CDR3 nucleotides: TGTGCCAGCAGCGCCACGGGCACAGATACGCAGTATTTT. Its protein is CASSATGTDTQYF.

This chain uses TRBV7-9 with TRBJ2-4, with D possibly being TRBD2 (5 bases). Trimming stripped 0 bases from V and 5 bases from J, with 23 bases between. Germline V CDR1 and CDR2: SEHNR, FQNEAQ (reference sequence). The CDR3 is made up of 19 amino acids. Written as DNA, the CDR3 is TGTGCCAGCAGCTTAGCGCAGAAAGCCCGACTACCGCGTGAAAACATTCAGTACTTC. It yields the protein CASSLAQKARLPRENIQYF.

V and J are TRBV11-3 and TRBJ2-5; TRBD2 agrees at 15 bases. Looked up from germline, CDR1 is SGHNT and CDR2 is YENEEA. Trimming removed 4 bases from V and 5 bases from J; junction bases left unmatched: 5. This CDR3 region has 16 residues. The CDR3 nucleotides read TGTGCCAGCAGCTCGGGACTAGCGGGGGGAACGGAGACCCAGTACTTC. It is translated as CASSSGLAGGTETQYF.

This clone was found once. The gene calls are TRBV29-1 and TRBJ2-2; 7 nucleotides agree with TRBD1. Germline CDR1 is SQVTM and CDR2 is ANQGSEA. The V and J ends lost 7 bases and 6 bases, in that order; junction bases with no gene match: 8. The CDR3 covers 13 residues. DNA for the CDR3: TGCAGCGCCTCGACAGGGTTCCCCGGGGAGCTGTTTTTT. As protein: CSASTGFPGELFF.

The rearrangement uses TRBV7-2 and TRBJ1-1; 7 bases align to TRBD1. This CDR3 has 16 residues. With V trimmed by 1 base and J by 1 base, 6 bases remained unmatched. Germline CDR1 is SGHTA and CDR2 is FQGNSA. In nucleotides, the CDR3 is TGTGCCAGCAGCTTAGTGGGGACAGCACAGAACACTGAAGCTTTCTTT. Protein sequence: CASSLVGTAQNTEAFF.

The V call is TRBV7-3, the J call TRBJ2-1; possibly TRBD1 for D (7 bases). This CDR3 region has 16 residues. From germline, CDR1 is SGHTA and CDR2 FQGTGA. Trimming took 3 bases from V and 8 from J, leaving 20 bases between them. CDR3 sequence reads: CASSFNELQGGDEQFF. As DNA, the CDR3 is TGTGCCAGCAGCTTCAACGAATTGCAGGGGGGCGATGAGCAGTTCTTC.

This CDR3 is CASTNRVYYGYTF. CDR3 DNA sequence: TGTGCCAGCACTAACAGGGTATACTATGGCTACACCTTC. V usage is TRBV6-5 and J usage is TRBJ1-2, with a tentative D call TRBD1 (6 bases). Germline CDR1 reads MNHEY; CDR2 reads SVGAGI. The CDR3 is 13 amino acids. Deletions cut 7 bases from V and 3 bases from J, with 12 bases between.

The chain has TRBV28 and TRBJ1-5; D unresolved. The CDR3 sequence is 17 residues long. In germline, CDR1 is MDHEN, CDR2 SYDVKM. With 8 bases removed from V and 3 bases from J, the gap between germline ends came to 23 bases. CDR3 protein: CASRLRLGRVDNQPQHF. CDR3 nucleotide sequence: TGTGCCAGCCGACTCCGACTTGGCCGAGTAGACAATCAGCCCCAGCATTTT.

The gene calls are TRBV5-6 and TRBJ1-3, with 7 bases that match TRBD1. This CDR3 is 15 amino acids long. V was pared by 2 bases and J by 4 bases, with 6 bases of the junction left unmatched. Germline lookup yields CDR1 SGHDT and CDR2 YYEEEE. CDR3 loop: CASSLRGPPGNTIYF. CDR3 in DNA: TGTGCCAGCAGCTTAAGGGGGCCCCCCGGAAACACCATATATTTT.

The chain combines TRBV21-1 with TRBJ2-6; the table's D call of TRBD1 was not tested on the DNA. TRBV21-1 is classified as a pseudogene. The CDR3 extends over 18 amino acids. The CDR3 region is CASSKNPGGYSGANVLTF. Here the CDR3 DNA reads TGTGCCAGCAGCAAAAACCCAGGGGGTTACTCTGGGGCCAACGTCCTGACTTTC.

The chain links TRBV19 to TRBJ1-2; tentative D call: TRBD1 (5 bases). CDR1 and CDR2 (germline): LNHDA, SQIVND (reference sequence). V was clipped by 7 bases and J by 3 bases, with 9 bases between them. The CDR3 is made up of 12 amino acids. The CDR3 DNA reads as TGTGCCAGTACCGGGACTGACTATGGCTACACCTTC. Translated, it gives CASTGTDYGYTF.

The chain has TRBV29-1 and TRBJ1-2; a weak D match, TRBD1 (5 bases). The V and J ends lost 4 bases and 3 bases respectively, with 6 bases between them. The CDR3 has 11 residues. Germline loops: CDR1 SQVTM, CDR2 ANQGSEA. Written as DNA, the CDR3 is TGCAGCGTTGGGGGCGACTATGGCTACACCTTC. This sequence encodes CSVGGDYGYTF.

V is TRBV7-3 and J is TRBJ2-5; D may be TRBD2 (6 bases). V gave up 2 bases and J gave up 1 base, with 11 bases separating them. CDR1 and CDR2 from the germline V gene are SGHTA and FQGTGA. The CDR3 covers 15 residues. CDR3 nucleotides: TGTGCCAGCAGCTTAGGGGGGTCCCTCCAAGAGACCCAGTACTTC. Its translation is CASSLGGSLQETQYF.

Only one count was recorded for this clone. CDR3 in amino acids: CASSRPGVTGELFF. CDR3 nucleotide sequence: TGTGCCAGCAGCAGACCAGGGGTTACCGGGGAGCTGTTTTTT. J is TRBJ2-2 and V is TRBV5-6; TRBD1 is a possible D gene (6 bases). The CDR3 extends over 14 amino acids. The germline V and J ends were trimmed by 4 bases and 5 bases, with 12 bases remaining between them. Germline assignment: CDR1 SGHDT and CDR2 YYEEEE.

The chain employs TRBV7-2 and TRBJ2-5; TRBD1 is a possible D gene (6 bases). Trimming removed 2 bases at V and 5 bases at J, with 12 bases between. CDR3 length: 14 amino acids. Per germline, CDR1 SGHTA and CDR2 FQGNSA. CDR3 in amino acids: CASSLTRGYETQYF. The CDR3 nucleotides are TGTGCCAGCAGCTTAACAAGGGGGTATGAGACCCAGTACTTC. Supplemented by reference TRBV7-2 and TRBJ2-5, the full variable domain reads GAGVSQSPSNKVTEKGKDVELRCDPISGHTALYWYRQSLGQGLEFLIYFQGNSAPDKSGLPSDRFSAERTGGSVSTLTIQRTQQEDSAVYLCASSLTRGYETQYFGPGTRLLVL.

This clone showed up just a few times. This chain joins TRBV7-3 and TRBJ1-1; tentatively, D is TRBD1 (5 bases). V dropped 5 bases and J dropped 4 bases, with 14 bases sitting between them. The CDR3 has 14 amino acids. Germline lookup yields CDR1 SGHTA and CDR2 FQGTGA. CDR3 in DNA: TGTGCCAGCAGCCTAAATACAGGCGGCACTGAAGCTTTCTTT. Translation: CASSLNTGGTEAFF.

This chain uses TRBV6-1 with TRBJ1-1; D remains ambiguous. The germline CDR1 and CDR2 sequences are MNHNS and SASEGT. V was trimmed by 1 base and J by 7 bases, leaving 16 bases between them. CDR3 length: 15 amino acids. In DNA, the CDR3 is TGTGCCAGCAGTGAAGGCGGCAAGAGCGGTATTGAAGCTTTCTTT. Encoded protein: CASSEGGKSGIEAFF.

This chain links TRBV28 with TRBJ2-5; 12 bases are shared with TRBD2. Germline values: CDR1 MDHEN, CDR2 SYDVKM. The CDR3 has 14 amino acids. Trimming removed 7 bases from V and 5 bases from J; junction bases left unmatched: 5. The CDR3 spells CASTSSGGEETQYF. CDR3 DNA sequence: TGTGCCAGCACCTCTAGCGGGGGGGAGGAGACCCAGTACTTC.